This T cell receptor (beta chain) was identified in a study of T cell responses to AZD1222 COVID-19 vaccine. V was cut by 3 bases and J by 6 bases, with 12 bases left in between. The CDR3 consists of 14 residues. Germline values: CDR1 LGHDT, CDR2 YNNKEL (reference sequence). Data came from immunoSEQ multiplex PCR; TCRdb stores just in-frame clones and leaves some out. The data show some 89,000 clones, about nine tenths seen once. The clonotype originates from an adult in good health. This rearrangement joins TRBV3-1 (or the pseudogene TRBV3-2) to TRBJ2-1, with D tentatively TRBD1 (5 bases). The specimen comprised peripheral blood, sampled on day 0 of AZD1222 vaccination. The DNA of the CDR3 is TGTGCCAGCAGCCAGGGGCTAGATCGCAATGAGCAGTTCTTC. Protein sequence: CASSQGLDRNEQFF.